Here is one T cell receptor beta chain with its context. The specificity of this receptor is unknown. No much larger clonotype is one base removed from it; base qualities were not supplied. Libraries came from the immunoSEQ multiplex PCR assay. A mixture of 60 forward primers for TCR Vbeta segments and 13 reverse primers for TCR Jbeta segments was used in the multiplex PCR. Amplification of the CDR3 region of rearranged TCR beta genes was performed with a multiplex PCR assay on genomic DNA. On the Illumina HiSeq System, the amplified TCR beta libraries were sequenced as 87-base-pair reads. As for the authors' bioinformatics: A later analysis counted about 76 million unique TCR beta chains across the 640 or so repertoires, and around 9.9 million of these chains were shared by at least two donors. A nearest-neighbor algorithm error-corrected the raw reads and collapsed the reads into unique sequences, merging closely related sequences to remove PCR and sequencing errors. Alignment of CDR3 sequences to IMGT reference sequences was used to assign V, D and J gene segments. For a sequence to be retained, a match of at least six nucleotides was required to both a V gene segment and a J gene segment. A rearrangement was called productive if the CDR3 had no stop codons and remained in frame with V and J, and every other rearrangement was called non-productive. CDR3 was defined according to IMGT convention as the region running from the second conserved V-encoded cysteine to the conserved J-encoded phenylalanine. The earlier analysis of about 640 of the donors excluded any sequence lacking an unambiguous match to a single V gene segment. An earlier analysis of under 750 of the donors called V segments functional above 56.7% productive rearrangements and segregating when the between-donor standard deviation exceeded 5%. To diagnose cytomegalovirus status from the catalog of TCR beta chain sequences, a statistical classification framework was built. A later analysis assigned V and J genes by comparing TCR nucleotide sequences with IMGT/GENE-DB human TR gene sequences. In a later analysis, CDR3 sequences and most-parsimonious VDJ recombination scenarios were assigned using the TCRdist pipeline. In a later analysis, each TCR beta chain was defined by its CDR3 amino acid sequence together with its V-gene family, and reads without a unique V-gene family were excluded. To address suspected cross-contamination and a sequencing artifact, a later analysis removed roughly 640 highly shared, low-generation-probability nucleotide sequences. For each public chain, a later analysis derived a clonal expansion index from normalized ranks of inferred template counts within each repertoire. In a later analysis, generation probabilities were computed with a VDJ recombination model fitted to out-of-frame rearrangements, and the resulting probabilities were checked against IGoR. Hypergeometric tests were used in a later analysis to score TCR-TCR, TCR-HLA and TCR-CMV co-occurrence, with a repertoire-size bias correction applied to the TCR pairs. False discovery rates were estimated in a later analysis by permuting HLA or CMV assignments 20 times. A later analysis grouped co-occurring TCRs with DBSCAN, adding TCRdist sequence similarity when clustering within HLA-allele-positive subsets. Co-occurrence clustering excluded repertoires with fewer than 30,000 or more than 120,000 public chains, plus five with anomalous nucleotide sharing. This immuneACCESS table, as held by TCRdb, lists in-frame sequences with V and J called but not all clones. Of the missing ones, under half trace to an unresolved V gene in checked studies; the others have no known cause. V, J and clone size are taken as reported in that table, and D and trimming were inferred from the DNA itself. The sample data list over 120,000 clones, and around three quarters of these were observed just once. The top ten hold 2.1% of the sample.

The record originates from a study of cytomegalovirus exposure and HLA in healthy donors (dated 2017 in TCRdb). About the investigation overall: In an earlier analysis of roughly 590 of the donors, 276 Gb of sequence data and about 110 million unique TCR beta sequences from about 190 million T cells were reported. An early release covering more than 500 HLA-typed donors comprised about 300 gigabases of sequencing data and around 85 million unique TCR sequences. Of the roughly 430 genotyped donors, around 81% fell in the genetic ancestry cluster associated with self-reported Caucasian donors. The study aimed to test whether cataloging public T cell receptors could reveal signatures of past pathogen exposure. The T cell repertoires of several hundred subjects were profiled by immunosequencing and related to cytomegalovirus serostatus. Besides the first cohort of about 730 subjects, a separate validation cohort made up of over 100 different subjects was used. To predict cytomegalovirus infection status, the study brought together high-throughput TCR immunosequencing, statistical association of individual TCRs with disease status, and machine learning. A later analysis re-examined previously published TCR beta repertoires from over 500 donors and added high-resolution HLA genotyping to investigate patterns of TCR occurrence. The later analysis used no new phenotypic data to find candidate immune exposures, relying instead on TCR beta sequences and their occurrence across donors. To decide whether each TCR beta V gene segment behaved as functional or pseudogenic, an earlier analysis of approximately 590 of the donors relied on high-throughput TCR beta sequencing. Alongside the repertoire data, information on donor age, sex, ethnicity and CMV serostatus was compiled. A later genetic analysis used genome-wide SNP genotypes for about 65% of the 666 donors, treating that subset as a discovery cohort. All discovery cohort repertoires had been generated using a single sequencing platform. HLA typing covered class I and class II loci at four-digit resolution. The number of typed donors differed by locus: about 629-630 for A, B, C, DRB1 and DQB1; 500 to 550 for DQA1; around 580 for DPA1; and around 470 for DPB1. A few DR-DQ haplotypes were treated as single units for association and clustering because of strong linkage in the cohort. On average, roughly 240,000 unique TCR beta nucleotide sequences were sequenced per donor among some 420 genotyped donors of the cohort, with roughly 20% of those sequences being non-productive.

Here is what the overall study found, with its caveats: The presence/absence analyses assumed that sequencing depth was roughly uniform across donors, and that assumption may not be true. In the study, 164 TCR beta chains were listed as associated with cytomegalovirus. Most TCR sequences were seen in very few donors, while some public TCRs were found in many individuals. In a later analysis, HLA-associated TCR beta chains showed more clonal expansion and lower generation probabilities than non-associated chains that were equally common. Because counts were too low, seventeen rarely observed V segments, including chromosome 9 orphons, were excluded from the earlier analysis of around 640 of the donors. In an earlier analysis of approximately 590 of the donors, most TCR beta V segments appeared in productive rearrangements about 90% or about 30% of the time, broadly matching IMGT annotations. The authors suggested that the approach could potentially be extended to other disease states and immunological phenotypes. Some IMGT-functional V segments, including TRBV6-2 and TRBV6-3, could not be distinguished by the 87-base-pair reads and were therefore excluded. In a later analysis, the rate of TCR association differed among HLA loci, with DRB1 alleles having the most associated TCRs and HLA-C alleles having the fewest. For the cohort, immune exposure information was limited to CMV serostatus. At a false discovery rate of 0.05, a later analysis linked 15,000 to 20,000 TCR beta sequences to specific HLA alleles. A later genetic analysis reported fewer N-insertions in productive TCRs among donors in an Asian-associated ancestry cluster than the approximately 670-donor mean. The cohort was sequenced for TCR beta chains only, and without alpha or paired-chain data the features that could be detected were limited. A later genetic analysis associated a missense DCLRE1C variant with V-gene and J-gene trimming of TCR beta chains, and an independent cohort replicated the association. Because HLA typing was missing for some donors at each locus, association tests included only the typed subset. A later analysis found that most CMV-associated TCR beta chains appeared HLA-restricted, with HLA associations seemingly driven largely by CMV exposure. A few of the identified cytomegalovirus-associated TCR beta chains were confirmed in vitro to be specific for cytomegalovirus antigens. Cytomegalovirus status was reported to be diagnosed by the classifier with high specificity and sensitivity in both the original and validation cohorts. Correlated functional status among segregating V segments might reflect linkage disequilibrium, but an unknown experimental factor could not be ruled out. Several of the top co-occurrence clusters appeared to be linked to parvovirus B19, influenza, CMV and Epstein-Barr virus, according to a later analysis. Strong co-occurrence of HLA alleles, especially DR and DQ, made assigning TCR associations to individual alleles difficult. A further reported finding was that TCR beta sequences accurately predicted the HLA-A and HLA-B alleles for most subjects in the first cohort. A cluster of highly shared sequence variants was judged likely to be a technical artifact of the sequencing pipeline.

In the germline V gene, CDR1 corresponds to SGHRS and CDR2 to YFSETQ. V was cut back by 4 bases and J by 6 bases, leaving a gap of 13 bases between them. Inclusive of the bounding cysteine and phenylalanine, the CDR3 is 13 residues long. The only DNA kept is the CDR3, 39 bases in frame from the first base. The cohort consisted of hundreds of healthy bone marrow donors. Cohort members were all nominally healthy when sampled, although unrecorded immune exposures were likely present. The donor tested CMV seropositive and was one of the 289 seropositive cohort members. A peripheral blood sample was collected from each donor, and TCR beta sequencing was performed on peripheral blood mononuclear cells. The Qiagen DNeasy Blood Extraction Kit was used to extract genomic DNA from the blood cell samples.

Sequencing input: PBMCs. This TCR was sampled from an older woman in good health and CMV-seropositive. The chain is made from TRBV5-1 and TRBJ1-2; no D gene can be assigned with confidence. CDR3 sequence: CASSDEWADGYTF. The DNA sequence is TGCGCCAGCAGCGACGAGTGGGCAGATGGCTACACCTTC.